This T cell receptor beta chain was obtained from a study of identical twins. Study-wide results and limits: For zero-insertion analyses, partial confounding could come from invariant MAIT and iNKT cells.

The V gene's germline CDR1 is MNHEY and CDR2 SVGEGT. There are 11 residues in the CDR3. Trimming shortened V by 0 bases and J by 7 bases, and 3 bases separated the two germline ends. This clonotype was seen a handful of times. Antigen: not known. cDNA molecules carried unique molecular identifiers, and template switching added a universal primer site. TCRdb reprocessed the 5' RACE reads via MiXCR and lists one record per CDR3 protein. The sample records 200,000 to 250,000 distinct CDR3 sequences, 5.5% to 7.5% being singletons. The same data also went into a second study, on T cells expressing NK-cell markers. Turning to that study: TCR beta repertoires came from sorted CD3+CD56+NKG2C+, CD3+CD56+NKG2C- and CD3+CD56-NKG2C+ T cells. In over 5 donors, dominant CD3+CD56+NKG2C+ clonotypes ranked among the top 10 CD8+ clonotypes.

The sequencing sample was made of CD8+ T cells sorted from blood. The rearrangement joins TRBV6-2 or TRBV6-3 to TRBJ2-5; D unclear. The sequence came from a woman in her late teens or twenties in good health. This CDR3 is CASSYSATQYF. CDR3 nucleotides: TGTGCCAGCAGTTACTCGGCGACCCAGTACTTC.